These 3 T cell receptor beta chains share one sample of origin, sequenced in a study of cytomegalovirus exposure and HLA in healthy donors. PCR primers comprised 60 Vbeta and 13 Jbeta primers. Using immunoSEQ multiplex PCR, the repertoire was profiled, and TCRdb retains in-frame clones only, with some absent. Of about 180,000 clones listed, about 79% were seen once; the top ten hold approximately 1.2%. Input material: PBMCs. Every receptor here comes from a girl aged 2-9 years in good health and CMV-seropositive.

The rearrangement joins TRBV7-8 to TRBJ1-5; no definite D call. V was clipped by 3 bases and J by 4 bases, with 7 bases between them. Germline loops: CDR1 SGHVS, CDR2 FQNEAQ. This CDR3 region has 13 residues. The CDR3 region has the DNA TGTGCCAGCAGCTTTCACCGGAATCAGCCCCAGCATTTT. It is translated as CASSFHRNQPQHF.

The chain couples TRBV29-1 to TRBJ2-1; D perhaps matches TRBD2 (5 bases). The V gene's germline CDR1 is SQVTM and CDR2 ANQGSEA. Trimming cost V 7 bases and J 7 bases, with 14 bases left between them. The CDR3 extends over 12 amino acids. This CDR3 is CSGSLGANEQFF. The CDR3 DNA sequence: TGCAGCGGAAGCTTGGGAGCTAATGAGCAGTTCTTC.

This clone was observed once. The chain combines TRBV9 with TRBJ1-1; TRBD1 aligns across 7 bases. V gave up 6 bases and J gave up 0 bases; unmatched junction bases: 5. The CDR3 runs to 14 residues. CDR1 SGDLS and CDR2 YYNGEE come from the germline V gene. The CDR3 is CASTRQGVNTEAFF. The CDR3 region has the DNA TGTGCCAGCACCCGACAGGGCGTGAACACTGAAGCTTTCTTT.